This TCR beta chain was sequenced for a study of blood T cells in healthy people across ages. Using a J-beta primer mix together with a sample-barcoded 5' primer, a second PCR was run for 7 to 11 cycles. MiXCR was run by TCRdb on the 5' RACE reads, yielding one entry per CDR3 protein. Of 700,000 or so distinct CDR3 sequences in the sample, about 24% are singletons; the top ten hold roughly 22%. In regard to this clonotype: What it binds is not known.

Donors ranged from about 6 to 95 years old and were healthy Caucasians in Russia. Trimming left V 8 bases short and J 4 bases short, with 17 bases between. Germline CDR1 and CDR2: MNHNS and SASEGT. The length of the CDR3 is 14 residues. Study observations and caveats: What prevented conclusive comparison of naive and antigen-experienced cells was that PBMCs were unsorted. The percentage of naive T cells correlated strongly with TCR beta diversity.

The rearrangement uses TRBV6-1 and TRBJ1-2, with D possibly being TRBD1 (6 bases). The clonotype was recovered from a man between 65 and 85 years old in good health. The material sequenced was blood. This chain's CDR3 is CASGGPGRVYGYTF. The CDR3, as DNA: TGTGCCAGCGGGGGGCCCGGGAGGGTCTATGGCTACACCTTC.